Presented here are 20 T cell receptor beta chains from one specimen sequenced in a study of cytomegalovirus exposure and HLA in healthy donors. 60 Vbeta and 13 Jbeta primers were used in PCR. Assay: immunoSEQ multiplex PCR; the TCRdb copy retains only in-frame clones and omits some. The data contain fewer than 80,000 clones, roughly two thirds of them seen just once; the ten biggest clones take up 6.9%. Sequenced: PBMCs. The receptor set was obtained from a woman aged 50 to 65 in good health and CMV-seropositive.

This sequence joins TRBV6-1 and TRBJ1-1; unclear D gene. V gave up 4 bases and J gave up 0 bases, with 9 bases separating them. Germline V gene data show CDR1 as MNHNS and CDR2 as SASEGT. The CDR3 sequence is 14 residues long. CDR3 DNA: TGTGCCAGCAGTGTTTTAGAACTGAACACTGAAGCTTTCTTT. Its protein is CASSVLELNTEAFF.

Worth noting for this clone: Other nucleotide sequences from this sample produce the same CDR3. The J gene is TRBJ1-1, the V gene TRBV6-1; D remains ambiguous. Trimming removed 6 bases at V and 1 base at J, with 6 bases between. Per the germline V gene, CDR1 is MNHNS and CDR2 is SASEGT. The CDR3 contains 12 residues. CDR3 sequence reads: CASRTGNTEAFF. CDR3 coding DNA: TGTGCCAGCAGGACGGGGAACACTGAAGCTTTCTTT.

V usage is TRBV7-9 and J usage is TRBJ1-1; D is perhaps TRBD1 (6 bases). V lost 5 bases, J lost 7 bases, and 11 bases lay in between. The germline CDR1 and CDR2 sequences are SEHNR and FQNEAQ (reference sequence). This CDR3 region has 12 residues. The CDR3 spells CASSPGQIEAFF. The CDR3 DNA is TGTGCCAGCAGCCCAGGACAGATTGAAGCTTTCTTT. The full variable domain, in which reference TRBV7-9 and TRBJ1-1 provide the parts outside the CDR3, is DTGVSQNPRHKITKRGQNVTFRCDPISEHNRLYWYRQTLGQGPEFLTYFQNEAQLEKSRLLSDRFSAERPKGSFSTLEIQRTEQGDSAMYLCASSPGQIEAFFGQGTRLTVV.

This sequence joins TRBV6-1 and TRBJ2-7, with 10 bases identical to TRBD2. J was trimmed by 6 bases and V by 4 bases; bases with no gene match: 9. This CDR3 region has 15 residues. In germline, CDR1 is MNHNS, CDR2 SASEGT. This chain's CDR3 is CASSVFTSGVSEQYF. In DNA form, the CDR3 reads TGTGCCAGCAGTGTTTTTACTAGCGGGGTGAGCGAGCAGTACTTC.

The gene calls are TRBV19 and TRBJ1-6; 7 bases fit TRBD1. This CDR3 contains 18 residues. Looked up from germline, CDR1 is LNHDA and CDR2 is SQIVND (reference sequence). After removal of 3 bases from V and 7 bases from J, the junction contained 15 bases not matched to a gene. For the CDR3, the DNA is TGTGCCAGTAGTATGTGGGCGGAGGGGGCCGCTTCGAATTCACCCCTCCACTTT. Translating gives CASSMWAEGAASNSPLHF.

This clone occurred a few times. This sequence joins TRBV7-9 and TRBJ1-3, with D possibly matching TRBD1 (6 bases). The V end lost 6 bases, the J end lost 1 base, and 10 bases lay between the germline ends. The germline V gene encodes CDR1 SEHNR and CDR2 FQNEAQ (reference sequence). This CDR3 region has 14 residues. The CDR3 is CASSEQGSGNTIYF. The CDR3, as DNA: TGTGCCAGCAGTGAACAGGGTTCTGGAAACACCATATATTTT.

The rearrangement uses TRBV10-3 and TRBJ2-1; 8 bases line up with TRBD2. The CDR3 length is 14 residues. The ends lost 4 bases at V and 7 bases at J; junction bases unmatched: 6. Germline CDR1 reads ENHRY; CDR2 reads SYGVKD. CDR3 bases: TGTGCCATCAGTGCAACTAGCGGAGAGAATGAGCAGTTCTTC. Its protein product is CAISATSGENEQFF.

The chain has TRBV29-1 and TRBJ2-5, with TRBD1 matching over 12 bases. Judging by the DNA end, TRBJ2-7 fits better; the J call may be wrong. The CDR3 is made up of 16 amino acids. CDR1 and CDR2 (germline): SQVTM, ANQGSEA. CDR3 sequence (DNA): TGCATCACCGGGACAGGGGGCCTTCAGCCGCCCTACGAGCAGTACTTC. It is translated as CITGTGGLQPPYEQYF.

This clone occurred a few times. The chain has TRBV30 and TRBJ2-1; TRBD1 aligns across 9 bases. The CDR3 is made up of 13 amino acids. V shed 5 bases and J 3 bases; nucleotides not matched to a gene: 2. Germline values: CDR1 GTSNPN, CDR2 SVGIG (reference sequence). The CDR3, as DNA: TGTGCCTGGGGGACAGGGAGCTACAATGAGCAGTTCTTC. Encoded protein: CAWGTGSYNEQFF.

J is TRBJ2-3 and V is TRBV5-4, with TRBD2 matching 7 bases. V shed 2 bases, J shed 2 bases, and the junction held 14 bases outside the gene matches. Germline values: CDR1 SGHNT, CDR2 YYREEE (reference sequence). The CDR3 totals 18 residues. The CDR3 here is CASSFHPTSANPTDTQYF. The CDR3 nucleotides read TGTGCCAGCAGCTTCCACCCTACTAGCGCCAACCCCACAGATACGCAGTATTTT.

This clone has just one count. This chain connects TRBV7-7 to TRBJ2-2; 8 bases fit TRBD1. Trimming took 4 bases from V and 6 from J; bases not matched to a gene: 7. The CDR3 loop spans 15 amino acids. Per the germline V gene, CDR1 is SSHAT and CDR2 is FNYEAQ (reference sequence). Here the CDR3 DNA reads TGTGCCAGCAGCTACGGACAGGGAACTCCCGGGGAGCTGTTTTTT. Translation: CASSYGQGTPGELFF.

About this clone itself: Other nucleotide sequences in the sample specify the same CDR3. The V and J genes are TRBV20-1 and TRBJ2-3; no clear D gene. Per the germline V gene, CDR1 is DFQATT and CDR2 is SNEGSKA (reference sequence). V was trimmed by 5 bases and J by 2 bases, leaving 5 bases between them. The CDR3 sequence is 11 residues long. The CDR3 region is CSAGLTDTQYF. In DNA, the CDR3 is TGCAGTGCTGGGCTCACAGATACGCAGTATTTT.

This chain uses TRBV5-5 with TRBJ1-2; 10 bases agree with TRBD1. From germline, CDR1 is SGHKS and CDR2 YYEKEE (reference sequence). This CDR3 is 17 amino acids long. With 4 bases clipped from V and 8 bases from J, the junction kept 17 bases outside the gene matches. The CDR3 nucleotides are TGTGCCAGCAGCCCTCCGGGACAGGGGTCCGGGTCCTGGGGCTACACCTTC. Its protein product is CASSPPGQGSGSWGYTF.

The genes are TRBV7-2 and TRBJ2-2; 7 bases are a match to TRBD1. V shed 5 bases and J 6 bases; nucleotides not matched to a gene: 12. This CDR3 is 16 amino acids long. Germline loops: CDR1 SGHTA, CDR2 FQGNSA. This CDR3 reads CASSLTEGAVAGELFF. CDR3 DNA: TGTGCCAGCAGCCTGACAGAGGGGGCAGTCGCCGGGGAGCTGTTTTTT.

The chain combines TRBV6-1 with TRBJ1-2; the D is unclear. The CDR3 has 12 residues. Germline V CDR1 and CDR2: MNHNS, SASEGT. Between the trimmed V and J ends, which lost 8 bases and 8 bases, there was a span of 15 bases. The CDR3 protein is CASLGDGFGYTF. DNA of the CDR3: TGTGCCAGCTTGGGCGACGGTTTCGGCTACACCTTC.

The V call is TRBV27, the J call TRBJ2-7; D remains ambiguous. Germline lookup yields CDR1 MNHEY and CDR2 SMNVEV (reference sequence). CDR3 size: 12 residues. Deletions cut 3 bases from V and 6 bases from J, with 9 bases between. The CDR3 nucleotides are TGTGCCAGCAGTTTCGGTCCTGGCGAGCAGTACTTC. Its translation is CASSFGPGEQYF.

V is TRBV5-4 and J is TRBJ2-1; D unresolved. The germline CDR1 and CDR2 sequences are SGHNT and YYREEE (reference sequence). There are 11 residues in the CDR3. The V and J ends lost 9 bases and 4 bases respectively, with 8 bases between them. The CDR3 coding sequence is TGTGCCACAAGACTTTACAATGAGCAGTTCTTC. Translating it yields CATRLYNEQFF.

This clone came up once. J is TRBJ2-3 and V is TRBV6-1, with TRBD2 matching over 14 bases. Looked up from germline, CDR1 is MNHNS and CDR2 is SASEGT. The V gene end was trimmed by 3 bases and the J gene end by 6 bases; junction bases not matched to a gene: 5. The CDR3 consists of 16 residues. As DNA, the CDR3 is TGTGCCAGCAGTGAGACTAGCGGGGGGGCATCCGATACGCAGTATTTT. As protein: CASSETSGGASDTQYF.

The gene calls are TRBV28 and TRBJ2-3; 8 positions agree with TRBD1. J gave up 3 bases and V 6 bases, and 5 bases lay outside the gene matches. From germline, CDR1 is MDHEN and CDR2 SYDVKM. The CDR3 spans 14 residues. The CDR3 nucleotides read TGTGCCAGCAGGATCGGGACAGGAACAGATACGCAGTATTTT. Translation gives CASRIGTGTDTQYF.

The V call is TRBV19, the J call TRBJ1-5; no definite D call. The CDR3 sequence is 15 residues long. V dropped 7 bases and J dropped 0 bases, with 13 bases sitting between them. Germline CDR1 and CDR2: LNHDA and SQIVND (reference sequence). The CDR3 DNA is TGTGCCAGTAAAATGGGAGTTTATAGCAATCAGCCCCAGCATTTT. As protein: CASKMGVYSNQPQHF. The full variable domain, in which reference TRBV19 and TRBJ1-5 provide the parts outside the CDR3, is DGGITQSPKYLFRKEGQNVTLSCEQNLNHDAMYWYRQDPGQGLRLIYYSQIVNDFQKGDIAEGYSVSREKKESFPLTVTSAQKNPTAFYLCASKMGVYSNQPQHFGDGTRLSIL.